The present T cell receptor beta chain was sequenced within a study of blood T cell repertoires in COVID-19. On the study more broadly: There were acute and convalescent COVID-19 samples, and they came from the United States, Italy and Spain. The analysed material was cDNA or gDNA that came from T cells, B-cell-depleted T cells, or PBMCs.

Assay: immunoSEQ multiplex PCR; the TCRdb copy retains only in-frame clones and omits some. The data show about 190,000 clones, around 84% seen once. CDR1 is SGHRS and CDR2 is YFSETQ in the germline V gene. V lost 5 bases and J 2 bases, leaving 8 bases between the germline ends. The CDR3 is 12 residues long. This clone was seen once. This same CDR3 is encoded by further DNA sequences in the sample. Source material: peripheral blood. V usage is TRBV5-1 and J usage is TRBJ2-7, with D possibly being TRBD2 (6 bases). The source is a human donor in a cohort sampled during active COVID-19. The DNA for the CDR3 is TGCGCCAGCAGTTCGGGGGCCTACGAGCAGTACTTC. Residues: CASSSGAYEQYF.